The present TCR beta chain was sequenced within a study of CDR3 diversity in severe acne. TCRdb reanalysed the PCR reads using MiXCR and keeps one entry per CDR3 protein. Of fewer than 100,000 distinct CDR3 sequences listed, roughly 51% are singletons. The table lists this clonotype with many counts. The V and J ends lost 5 bases and 6 bases, in that order; junction bases with no gene match: 10. The germline gives CDR1 SEHNR, CDR2 FQNEAQ (reference sequence). This CDR3 is 15 amino acids long. The V call is TRBV7-9, the J call TRBJ2-3; 8 bases are a match to TRBD2. This clonotype originated in a male donor in good health, without acne. Source material: blood. As DNA, the CDR3 is TGTGCCAGCAGCCCCCAGCGGGGGCCCCACGATACGCAGTATTTT. Its translation: CASSPQRGPHDTQYF. Full variable domain (rest looked up from reference TRBV7-9 and TRBJ2-3): DTGVSQNPRHKITKRGQNVTFRCDPISEHNRLYWYRQTLGQGPEFLTYFQNEAQLEKSRLLSDRFSAERPKGSFSTLEIQRTEQGDSAMYLCASSPQRGPHDTQYFGPGTRLTVL.